This TCR beta chain comes out of a study of CD8 T cells in Susac syndrome. Study results and limitations: The study conceded that relatively few individuals underwent its TCR sequencing and HLA analysis.

The CDR3 is made up of 15 amino acids. V was pared by 5 bases and J by 0 bases, with 10 bases between. Germline-derived CDR1 and CDR2 are KGHSH and LQKENI. With random hexamers, roughly 0.5 to 1 ug RNA was reverse transcribed. Across 54 Vbeta and 13 Jbeta, immunoSEQ multiplex PCR amplified TCR beta CDR3. A single record per CDR3 protein comes from TCRdb applying MiXCR to the immunoSEQ multiplex PCR reads. Of 200,000 to 250,000 distinct CDR3 sequences in the sample, about 94% were seen once. The multiple sclerosis controls, all treatment-naive patients, had relapsing-remitting disease that was stable or active. A remark on this clonotype: Its antigen is not identified.

J is TRBJ1-4 and V is TRBV18; D might be TRBD1 (6 bases). The TCR was taken from a human donor with multiple sclerosis. Source material: CD4+ T cells from PBMCs. The CDR3 reads CASSYQGPTNEKLFF. For the CDR3, the DNA is TGTGCCAGCTCATACCAGGGGCCAACTAATGAAAAACTGTTTTTT.